This record concerns one T cell receptor beta chain sequence. Antigen unknown. V was shortened by 2 bases and J by 8 bases, with 5 bases between the two germline ends. This CDR3 is 11 amino acids long. The V gene's germline CDR1 is SGHNT and CDR2 YYREEE (reference sequence). Profiling relied on immunoSEQ multiplex PCR, and the TCRdb table lists in-frame clones only, not all of them. The table records about 25,000 clones, 75% to 90% of them present only once. The entry originates in a study of T cells in localized non-small cell lung cancer. General observations from the study: Adjacent lung tissue had a median about 57 of the top 100 clones found in the tumor.

Sequencing was performed on peripheral blood, taken before any cancer treatment. The sequence derives from a female donor aged 60 or older with stage I lung adenocarcinoma. The gene calls are TRBV5-4 and TRBJ2-1, with unresolved D. CDR3 coding DNA: TGTGCCAGCAGCTTAACAGATGAGCAGTTCTTC. This encodes CASSLTDEQFF.